These 28 T cell receptor beta chains share one sample of origin, sequenced in a study of cytomegalovirus exposure and HLA in healthy donors. The PCR had 60 Vbeta and 13 Jbeta primers. Data came from immunoSEQ multiplex PCR; TCRdb stores just in-frame clones and leaves some out. The data contain around 40,000 clones, roughly 64% of them seen just once; the ten biggest clones take up less than 20%. Material for sequencing was PBMCs. Every receptor here comes from a middle-aged man in good health and CMV-seropositive.

This clone was found a few times. V gene TRBV5-8 combines with J gene TRBJ2-3; tentative D call: TRBD1 (6 bases). Between the trimmed V and J ends, which lost 3 bases and 4 bases, there was a span of 9 bases. The CDR3 is made up of 13 amino acids. Germline V gene sequence: CDR1 SGHTS, CDR2 YDEGEE. The CDR3 is CASSWQGSDTQYF. As DNA, the CDR3 is TGTGCCAGCAGCTGGCAGGGGTCAGATACGCAGTATTTT. The variable domain in full, completed from reference TRBV5-8 and TRBJ2-3, reads EAGVTQSPTHLIKTRGQQATLRCSPISGHTSVYWYQQALGLGLQFLLWYDEGEERNRGNFPPRFSGRQFPNYSSELNVNALELEDSALYLCASSWQGSDTQYFGPGTRLTVL.

The chain couples TRBV28 to TRBJ1-6; 9 nucleotides agree with TRBD1. This CDR3 is 15 amino acids long. Trimming cost V 6 bases and J 9 bases; bases outside gene matches: 9. Germline CDR1 and CDR2: MDHEN and SYDVKM. CDR3 in DNA: TGTGCCAGCAGCTGGGCCCGGGACAGGGTTTCACCCCTCCACTTT. This sequence encodes CASSWARDRVSPLHF.

This chain connects TRBV9 to TRBJ1-1; D is unclear. Germline-derived CDR1 and CDR2 are SGDLS and YYNGEE. V lost 0 bases to trimming and J lost 5 bases, with 11 bases between them. CDR3 length: 14 residues. The CDR3 region has the DNA TGTGCCAGCAGCGTAGTATCGTCGGGTACTGAAGCTTTCTTT. Encoded protein: CASSVVSSGTEAFF.

The rearrangement uses TRBV28 and TRBJ1-2; no clear D. Trimming took off 6 bases at V and 4 bases at J, with 9 bases between the two ends. CDR3 length: 12 residues. The germline V gene has CDR1 MDHEN and CDR2 SYDVKM. The CDR3 DNA reads as TGTGCCAGCAGCTTACAGCGCTATGGCTACACCTTC. Amino acid sequence: CASSLQRYGYTF.

This rearrangement joins TRBV19 to TRBJ1-2; D unclear. Germline V gene sequence: CDR1 LNHDA, CDR2 SQIVND (reference sequence). The CDR3 sequence is 12 residues long. The ends were cut back, 7 bases at V and 2 bases at J, with 8 bases in the middle. DNA of the CDR3: TGTGCCAGTAAATCCGGGAACTATGGCTACACCTTC. Translation gives CASKSGNYGYTF.

The rearrangement links TRBV6-5 to TRBJ1-4; 10 nucleotides match TRBD1. Germline CDR1 and CDR2: MNHEY and SVGAGI. The CDR3 is made up of 14 amino acids. The V gene end was trimmed by 6 bases and the J gene end by 4 bases; junction bases not matched to a gene: 2. The CDR3 region is CASRGTGDNEKLFF. Here the CDR3 DNA reads TGTGCCAGCAGGGGGACAGGGGATAATGAAAAACTGTTTTTT.

DNA for the CDR3: TGTGCCAGCCGCGGACAGGCCGTCGGTGAAGCTTTCTTT. Protein product: CASRGQAVGEAFF. V is TRBV27 and J is TRBJ1-1; 7 nucleotides agree with TRBD1. V shed 8 bases, J shed 7 bases, and the junction held 10 bases outside the gene matches. CDR1 is MNHEY and CDR2 is SMNVEV in the germline V gene (reference sequence). The CDR3 runs 13 residues.

V usage is TRBV5-4 and J usage is TRBJ2-5; D unclear. Trimming left V 4 bases short and J 2 bases short, with 15 bases between. Germline CDR1 SGHNT, CDR2 YYREEE (reference sequence). The CDR3 runs to 15 residues. CDR3 residues: CASSPPLQMQETQYF. CDR3 in DNA: TGTGCCAGCAGCCCGCCCCTACAGATGCAAGAGACCCAGTACTTC.

V and J are TRBV14 and TRBJ1-6; a weak D match, TRBD1 (5 bases). V lost 7 bases, J lost 10 bases, and 14 bases lay in between. There are 13 residues in the CDR3. Per the germline V gene, CDR1 is SGHDN and CDR2 is FVKESK. The CDR3 DNA sequence: TGTGCCAGCAAGAAGGAGGGACGATCACCCCTCCACTTT. Translation gives CASKKEGRSPLHF.

This clone is large. The chain employs TRBV25-1 and TRBJ2-7; perhaps TRBD1 as D (5 bases). Per the germline V gene, CDR1 is MGHDK and CDR2 is SYGVNS. The CDR3 covers 12 residues. Trimming took off 7 bases at V and 5 bases at J, with 12 bases between the two ends. As DNA, the CDR3 is TGTGCCAGCACTCAGGGATTGAACGAGCAGTACTTC. It codes for CASTQGLNEQYF.

This clone was picked up a small number of times. The chain is built from TRBV9 and TRBJ2-5; D not certain. Germline V gives CDR1 SGDLS, CDR2 YYNGEE. This CDR3 spans 14 amino acids. V was trimmed by 0 bases and J by 2 bases, leaving 8 bases between them. CDR3 DNA: TGTGCCAGCAGCGTAGGGGCATCTCAAGAGACCCAGTACTTC. Its translation is CASSVGASQETQYF. Supplemented by reference TRBV9 and TRBJ2-5, the full variable domain reads DSGVTQTPKHLITATGQRVTLRCSPRSGDLSVYWYQQSLDQGLQFLIQYYNGEERAKGNILERFSAQQFPDLHSELNLSSLELGDSALYFCASSVGASQETQYFGPGTRLLVL.

V and J are TRBV6-1 and TRBJ2-7, with D maybe TRBD1 (6 bases). Germline CDR1 reads MNHNS; CDR2 reads SASEGT. CDR3 length: 15 residues. The V end lost 6 bases, the J end lost 0 bases, and 15 bases lay between the germline ends. The CDR3 nucleotides are TGTGCCAGCAGCCCTACCGACAGGAGCTCCTACGAGCAGTACTTC. Translating gives CASSPTDRSSYEQYF.

V is TRBV5-1 and J is TRBJ2-1, with 8 bases aligning to TRBD1. The CDR3 is made up of 15 amino acids. J gave up 8 bases and V 7 bases, and 14 bases lay outside the gene matches. Germline V gene data show CDR1 as SGHRS and CDR2 as YFSETQ. CDR3 sequence reads: CASSTRGQGMHEQFF. CDR3 DNA: TGCGCCAGCTCCACCAGAGGACAGGGCATGCATGAGCAGTTCTTC.

V is TRBV2 and J is TRBJ1-2, with D unresolved. Trimming cost V 4 bases and J 10 bases, with 13 bases left between them. Germline CDR1 SNHLY, CDR2 FYNNEI. The CDR3 runs to 12 residues. CDR3 region: CASSGRGMVYTF. CDR3 bases: TGTGCCAGCAGTGGTCGCGGAATGGTCTACACCTTC.

The chain joins TRBV4-1 to TRBJ2-3; tentative D call: TRBD2 (5 bases). V was clipped by 0 bases and J by 4 bases, with 14 bases between them. The length of the CDR3 is 16 residues. Germline CDR1 and CDR2: MGHRA and YSYEKL. The CDR3 is CASSQDRLASSDTQYF. CDR3 nucleotides: TGCGCCAGCAGCCAAGATCGGCTAGCTAGCTCAGATACGCAGTATTTT.

CDR3 nucleotides: TGTGCCATCAAGGTGGATAGCGGCGTCCTCGAGCAGTACTTC. Translation gives CAIKVDSGVLEQYF. This chain links TRBV10-3 with TRBJ2-7; D is possibly TRBD2 (6 bases). Between the trimmed V and J ends, which lost 7 bases and 6 bases, there was a span of 19 bases. This CDR3 comprises 14 residues. The germline V gene has CDR1 ENHRY and CDR2 SYGVKD.

J is TRBJ1-2 and V is TRBV7-2, with a tentative D call TRBD1 (6 bases). The V gene's germline CDR1 is SGHTA and CDR2 FQGNSA. CDR3 length: 16 residues. V shed 5 bases and J shed 4 bases, with 20 bases lying between them. Written as DNA, the CDR3 is TGTGCCAGCAGCGTATCTGGACAGCCGGCGGGCTATGGCTACACCTTC. Its translation: CASSVSGQPAGYGYTF.

This clone was counted once. Distinct nucleotide sequences in the sample also encode this CDR3. The chain has TRBV25-1 and TRBJ1-2; 9 nucleotides line up with TRBD1. The CDR3 is 13 amino acids. After removal of 5 bases from V and 3 bases from J, the junction contained 1 base not matched to a gene. Germline V gene lookup returns CDR1 MGHDK and CDR2 SYGVNS. CDR3 sequence reads: CASSRTGDYGYTF. DNA of the CDR3: TGTGCCAGCAGTAGGACAGGGGACTATGGCTACACCTTC.

The chain recombines TRBV5-6 with TRBJ1-5; TRBD1 agrees at 8 bases. In germline, CDR1 is SGHDT, CDR2 YYEEEE. V dropped 6 bases and J dropped 2; count of bases not matched to a gene: 4. The CDR3 has 14 residues. The CDR3 DNA reads TGTGCCAGCAACAGGGGACAGGGCAATCAGCCCCAGCATTTT. Its translation is CASNRGQGNQPQHF. The full variable domain, with the rest looked up from reference TRBV5-6 and TRBJ1-5, is DAGVTQSPTHLIKTRGQQVTLRCSPKSGHDTVSWYQQALGQGPQFIFQYYEEEERQRGNFPDRFSGHQFPNYSSELNVNALLLGDSALYLCASNRGQGNQPQHFGDGTRLSIL.

V gene TRBV7-3 combines with J gene TRBJ2-1; weak D call: TRBD2 (5 bases). Germline CDR1 reads SGHTA; CDR2 reads FQGTGA. This CDR3 is built from 15 residues. V lost 2 bases and J 1 base, leaving 9 bases between the germline ends. The CDR3 sequence is CASSLRAVSYNEQFF. The CDR3, as DNA: TGTGCCAGCAGCTTACGAGCGGTATCCTACAATGAGCAGTTCTTC.

The J gene is TRBJ2-1, the V gene TRBV7-6, with a possible D match to TRBD2 (6 bases). There are 14 residues in the CDR3. V lost 2 bases and J lost 7, with 12 bases in between. CDR1 SGHVS and CDR2 FNYEAQ come from the germline V gene. The CDR3 spells CASSLQEGWNEQFF. Written as DNA, the CDR3 is TGTGCCAGCAGCTTACAGGAGGGCTGGAATGAGCAGTTCTTC.

A single count supports this clone. V gene TRBV11-3 combines with J gene TRBJ1-4; D is perhaps TRBD1 (5 bases). V was shortened by 0 bases and J by 4 bases, with 12 bases between the two germline ends. The CDR3 totals 16 residues. The germline V gene has CDR1 SGHNT and CDR2 YENEEA. The chain's CDR3 is CASSLEGGTRNEKLFF. The CDR3, as DNA: TGTGCCAGCAGCTTAGAGGGGGGAACCCGTAATGAAAAACTGTTTTTT.

The V and J genes are TRBV11-1 and TRBJ2-5, with 7 bases matching TRBD2. The CDR3 extends over 18 amino acids. V trimming: 3 bases; J trimming: 1 base; junction bases outside the gene matches: 14. Germline V gene lookup returns CDR1 SGHAT and CDR2 FQDESV (reference sequence). In nucleotides, the CDR3 is TGTGCCAGCAGCTTGCACGGAGGCCTAGCGGCGCTCCAAGAGACCCAGTACTTC. It encodes CASSLHGGLAALQETQYF.

This clone was seen a few times. J is TRBJ2-7 and V is TRBV11-2; a possible D gene is TRBD1 (5 bases). The CDR3 sequence is 14 residues long. V lost 5 bases and J lost 4, with 15 bases in between. In germline, CDR1 is SGHAT, CDR2 FQNNGV. CDR3 loop: CASSSTGWGYEQYF. The CDR3 DNA sequence: TGTGCCAGCAGCAGCACAGGATGGGGATACGAGCAGTACTTC.

The J gene is TRBJ2-1, the V gene TRBV6-1, with D possibly being TRBD2 (5 bases). Germline V gene lookup returns CDR1 MNHNS and CDR2 SASEGT. The CDR3 loop spans 14 amino acids. With 10 bases removed from V and 6 bases from J, the gap between germline ends came to 19 bases. The CDR3 coding sequence is TGTGCCATTCTTCTGCTAGCAGTTGGCAATGAGCAGTTCTTC. Translating it yields CAILLLAVGNEQFF.

The chain uses TRBV19 and TRBJ2-1, with TRBD2 as a possible D gene (5 bases). CDR1 is LNHDA, CDR2 SQIVND, per germline (reference sequence). This CDR3 is built from 13 residues. Trimming shortened V by 5 bases and J by 6 bases, and 11 bases separated the two germline ends. CDR3 residues: CASSPEGGNEQFF. The CDR3 DNA is TGTGCCAGTAGTCCAGAGGGCGGCAATGAGCAGTTCTTC. Drawing the rest from reference TRBV19 and TRBJ2-1, the complete variable domain is DGGITQSPKYLFRKEGQNVTLSCEQNLNHDAMYWYRQDPGQGLRLIYYSQIVNDFQKGDIAEGYSVSREKKESFPLTVTSAQKNPTAFYLCASSPEGGNEQFFGPGTRLTVL.

This rearrangement joins TRBV6-5 to TRBJ1-6; 8 nucleotides agree with TRBD1. This CDR3 is 16 amino acids long. The germline V gene has CDR1 MNHEY and CDR2 SVGAGI. The ends lost 0 bases at V and 7 bases at J; junction bases unmatched: 5. CDR3 amino acids: CASSYSIGTGNSPLHF. The CDR3 DNA reads TGTGCCAGCAGTTACTCGATCGGGACAGGAAATTCACCCCTCCACTTT.

V and J are TRBV29-1 and TRBJ2-3; D may be TRBD1 (5 bases). Looked up from germline, CDR1 is SQVTM and CDR2 is ANQGSEA. This CDR3 has 11 residues. Trimming shortened V by 6 bases and J by 5 bases, and 9 bases separated the two germline ends. The CDR3 is CSVSQGDTQYF. CDR3 sequence (DNA): TGCAGCGTCTCCCAGGGAGATACGCAGTATTTT.